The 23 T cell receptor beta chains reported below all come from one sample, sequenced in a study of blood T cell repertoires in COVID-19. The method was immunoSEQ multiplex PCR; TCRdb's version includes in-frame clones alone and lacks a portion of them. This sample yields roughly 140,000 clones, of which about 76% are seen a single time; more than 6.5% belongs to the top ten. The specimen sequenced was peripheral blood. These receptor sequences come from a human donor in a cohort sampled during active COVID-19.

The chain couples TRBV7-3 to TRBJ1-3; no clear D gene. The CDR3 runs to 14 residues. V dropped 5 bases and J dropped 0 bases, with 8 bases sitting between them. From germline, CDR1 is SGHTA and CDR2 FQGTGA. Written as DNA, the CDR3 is TGTGCCAGCAGCACACCAATCTCTGGAAACACCATATATTTT. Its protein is CASSTPISGNTIYF.

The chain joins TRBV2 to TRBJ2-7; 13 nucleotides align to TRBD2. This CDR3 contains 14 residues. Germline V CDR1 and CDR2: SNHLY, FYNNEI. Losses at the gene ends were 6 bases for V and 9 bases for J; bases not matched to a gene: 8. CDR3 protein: CASSRTSGRMGQYF. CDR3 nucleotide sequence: TGTGCCAGCAGCCGGACTAGCGGGAGAATGGGGCAGTACTTC.

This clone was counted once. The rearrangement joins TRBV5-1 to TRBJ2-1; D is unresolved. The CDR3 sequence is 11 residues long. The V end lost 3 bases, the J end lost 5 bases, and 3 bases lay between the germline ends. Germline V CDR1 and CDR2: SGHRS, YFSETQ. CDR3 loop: CASSSDNEQFF. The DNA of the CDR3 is TGCGCCAGCAGCTCGGACAATGAGCAGTTCTTC.

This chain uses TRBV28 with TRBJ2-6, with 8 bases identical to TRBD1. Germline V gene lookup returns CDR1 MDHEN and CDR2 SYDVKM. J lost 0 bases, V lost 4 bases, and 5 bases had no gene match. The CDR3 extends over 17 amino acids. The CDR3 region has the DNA TGTGCCAGCAGTTCGACAGGGGCCAGCTCTGGGGCCAACGTCCTGACTTTC. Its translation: CASSSTGASSGANVLTF.

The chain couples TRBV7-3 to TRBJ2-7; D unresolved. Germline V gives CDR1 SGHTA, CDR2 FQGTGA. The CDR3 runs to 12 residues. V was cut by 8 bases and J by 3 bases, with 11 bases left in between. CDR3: CASSDTGYEQYF. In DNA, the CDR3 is TGTGCCAGCTCCGATACGGGCTACGAGCAGTACTTC.

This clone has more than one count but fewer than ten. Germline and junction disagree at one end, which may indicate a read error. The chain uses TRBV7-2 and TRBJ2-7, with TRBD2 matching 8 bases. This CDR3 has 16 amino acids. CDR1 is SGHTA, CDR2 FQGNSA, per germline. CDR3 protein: CASSPLGGSGSVIRDF. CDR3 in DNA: TGTGCCAGCAGCCCCCTGGGGGGGAGCGGGAGTGTCATAAGGGACTTC.

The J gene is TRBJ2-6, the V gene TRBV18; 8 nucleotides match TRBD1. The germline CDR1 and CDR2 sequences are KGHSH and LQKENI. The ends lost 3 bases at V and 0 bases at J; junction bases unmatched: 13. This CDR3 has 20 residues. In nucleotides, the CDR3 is TGTGCCAGCTCACCGCAGCGACAGGGGCGTCCCCTCTCTGGGGCCAACGTCCTGACTTTC. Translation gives CASSPQRQGRPLSGANVLTF.

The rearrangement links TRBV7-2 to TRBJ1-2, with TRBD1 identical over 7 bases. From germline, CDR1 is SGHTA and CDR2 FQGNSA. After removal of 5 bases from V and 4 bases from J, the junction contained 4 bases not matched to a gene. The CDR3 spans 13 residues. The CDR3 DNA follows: TGTGCCAGCAGCGTCGGGACAGTCTATGGCTACACCTTC. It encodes CASSVGTVYGYTF.

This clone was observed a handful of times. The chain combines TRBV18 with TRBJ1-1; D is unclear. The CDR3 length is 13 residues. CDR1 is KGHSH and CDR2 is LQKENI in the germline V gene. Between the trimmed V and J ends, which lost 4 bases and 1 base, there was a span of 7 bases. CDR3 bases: TGTGCCAGCTCACTCACAGCGAACACTGAAGCTTTCTTT. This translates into CASSLTANTEAFF.

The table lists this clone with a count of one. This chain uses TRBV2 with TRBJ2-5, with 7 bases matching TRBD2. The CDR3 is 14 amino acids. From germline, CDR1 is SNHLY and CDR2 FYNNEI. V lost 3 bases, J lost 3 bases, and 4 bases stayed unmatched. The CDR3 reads CASSEILAEETQYF. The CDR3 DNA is TGTGCCAGCAGTGAGATCCTAGCGGAAGAGACCCAGTACTTC. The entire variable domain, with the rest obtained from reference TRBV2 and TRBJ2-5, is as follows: EPEVTQTPSHQVTQMGQEVILRCVPISNHLYFYWYRQILGQKVEFLVSFYNNEISEKSEIFDDQFSVERPDGSNFTLKIRSTKLEDSAMYFCASSEILAEETQYFGPGTRLLVL.

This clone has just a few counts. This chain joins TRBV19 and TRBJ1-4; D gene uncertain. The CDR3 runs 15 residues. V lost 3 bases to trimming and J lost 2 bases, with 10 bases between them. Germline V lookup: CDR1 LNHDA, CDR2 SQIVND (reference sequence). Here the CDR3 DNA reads TGTGCCAGTAGTATCGGGGAAACGACTAATGAAAAACTGTTTTTT. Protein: CASSIGETTNEKLFF.

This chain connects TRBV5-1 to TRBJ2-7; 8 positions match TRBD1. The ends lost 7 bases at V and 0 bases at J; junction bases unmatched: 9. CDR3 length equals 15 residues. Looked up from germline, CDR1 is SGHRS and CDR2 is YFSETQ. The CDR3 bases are TGCGCCAGCGCCCGGGACAGGACGAGCTCCTACGAGCAGTACTTC. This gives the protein CASARDRTSSYEQYF.

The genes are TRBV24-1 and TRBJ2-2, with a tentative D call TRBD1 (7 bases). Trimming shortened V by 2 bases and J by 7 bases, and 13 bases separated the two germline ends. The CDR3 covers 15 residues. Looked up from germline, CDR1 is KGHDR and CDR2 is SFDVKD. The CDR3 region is CATSDSRQGGGELFF. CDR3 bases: TGTGCCACCAGTGATTCCCGACAGGGAGGCGGGGAGCTGTTTTTT.

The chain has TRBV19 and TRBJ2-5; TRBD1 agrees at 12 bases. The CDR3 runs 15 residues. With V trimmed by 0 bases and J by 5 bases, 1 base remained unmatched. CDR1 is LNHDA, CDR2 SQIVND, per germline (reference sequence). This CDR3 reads CASSIEGQGAETQYF. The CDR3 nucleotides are TGTGCCAGTAGTATAGAGGGACAGGGGGCTGAGACCCAGTACTTC.

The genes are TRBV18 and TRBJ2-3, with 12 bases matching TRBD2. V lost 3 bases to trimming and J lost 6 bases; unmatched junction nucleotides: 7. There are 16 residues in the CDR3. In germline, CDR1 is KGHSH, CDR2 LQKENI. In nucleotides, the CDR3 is TGTGCCAGCTCACCCCTAGCGGGAGGGCCACTCGATACGCAGTATTTT. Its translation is CASSPLAGGPLDTQYF.

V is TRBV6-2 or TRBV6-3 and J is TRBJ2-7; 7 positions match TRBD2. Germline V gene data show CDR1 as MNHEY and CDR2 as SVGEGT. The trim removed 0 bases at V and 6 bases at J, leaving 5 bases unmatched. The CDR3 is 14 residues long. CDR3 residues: CASSYSPPGGEQYF. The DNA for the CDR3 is TGTGCCAGCAGTTACTCGCCGCCGGGAGGCGAGCAGTACTTC.

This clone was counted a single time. CDR3 coding DNA: TGCGCCAGCAGTCAAAACTGTGAGGAAAATAACTATGGCTACACCTTC. Translating it yields CASSQNCEENNYGYTF. The chain links TRBV23-1 to TRBJ1-2; D not certain. TRBV23-1 is placed among ORFs of uncertain function. This CDR3 is built from 16 residues. The V end was cut by 2 bases, the J end by 1 base, with 14 bases between.

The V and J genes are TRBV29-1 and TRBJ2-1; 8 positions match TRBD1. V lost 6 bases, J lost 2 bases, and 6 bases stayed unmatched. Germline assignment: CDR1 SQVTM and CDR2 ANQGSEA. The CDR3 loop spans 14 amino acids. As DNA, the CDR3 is TGCAGCGTCCAGAACAGGGGGGCCTACAATGAGCAGTTCTTC. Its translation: CSVQNRGAYNEQFF.

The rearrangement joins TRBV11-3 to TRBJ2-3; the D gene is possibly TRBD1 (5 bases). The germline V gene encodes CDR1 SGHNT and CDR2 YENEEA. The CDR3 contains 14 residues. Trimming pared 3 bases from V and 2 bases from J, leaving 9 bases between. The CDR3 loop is CASSFRGFTDTQYF. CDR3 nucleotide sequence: TGTGCCAGCAGCTTTAGGGGTTTCACAGATACGCAGTATTTT.

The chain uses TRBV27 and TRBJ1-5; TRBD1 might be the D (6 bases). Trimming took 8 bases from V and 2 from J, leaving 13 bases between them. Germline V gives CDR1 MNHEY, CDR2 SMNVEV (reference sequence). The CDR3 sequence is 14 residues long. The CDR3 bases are TGTGCCAGCGCATACAGGACAGGCAATCAGCCCCAGCATTTT. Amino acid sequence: CASAYRTGNQPQHF.

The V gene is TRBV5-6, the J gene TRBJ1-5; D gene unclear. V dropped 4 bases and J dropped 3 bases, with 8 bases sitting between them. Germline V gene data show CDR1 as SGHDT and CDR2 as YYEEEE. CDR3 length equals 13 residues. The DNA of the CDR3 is TGTGCCAGCAGCACACTACCCAATCAGCCCCAGCATTTT. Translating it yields CASSTLPNQPQHF.

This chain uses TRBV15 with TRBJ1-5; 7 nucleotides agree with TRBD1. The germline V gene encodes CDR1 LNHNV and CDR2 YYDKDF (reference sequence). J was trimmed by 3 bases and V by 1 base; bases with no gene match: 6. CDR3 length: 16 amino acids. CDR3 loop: CATSRGGTADNQPQHF. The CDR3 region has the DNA TGTGCCACCAGCAGAGGAGGGACAGCCGACAATCAGCCCCAGCATTTT.

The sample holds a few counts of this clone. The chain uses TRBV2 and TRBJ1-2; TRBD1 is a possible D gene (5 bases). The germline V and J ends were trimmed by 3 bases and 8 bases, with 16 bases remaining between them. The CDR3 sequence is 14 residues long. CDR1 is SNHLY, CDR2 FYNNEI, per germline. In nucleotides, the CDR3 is TGTGCCAGCAGTGATGCCGGGGACTGGAGGGGCTACACCTTC. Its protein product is CASSDAGDWRGYTF.